This section outlines one T cell receptor beta chain sequence together with its context. This record belongs to a study of blood T cell repertoires in COVID-19. For the study at large: COVID-19 samples from acute and convalescent phases originated in the United States, Italy and Spain. The analysed material was cDNA or gDNA that came from T cells, B-cell-depleted T cells, or PBMCs.

Clones were read by immunoSEQ multiplex PCR, and TCRdb kept only the in-frame ones, dropping some. Among about 300,000 clones listed, around nine tenths were seen once. This CDR3 is 11 amino acids long. V dropped 7 bases and J dropped 10; count of bases not matched to a gene: 5. Per germline, CDR1 LNHDA and CDR2 SQIVND (reference sequence). Input material: peripheral blood. J is TRBJ2-3 and V is TRBV19; 7 nucleotides line up with TRBD2. This TCR was sampled from a man aged 65 to 85 with acute or convalescent COVID-19. The CDR3 DNA reads TGTGCCAGTATGGGGAGGGGAGCGCAGTATTTT. It yields the protein CASMGRGAQYF.